The present entry profiles one T cell receptor (beta chain) with its context. The antigen is unknown. This specimen comes from a study of cytomegalovirus exposure and HLA in healthy donors. Study-level findings and limits: Data from an earlier analysis indicated that most TCR beta V segments were productive either about 90% or about 30% of the time.

Vbeta (60) and Jbeta (13) primers were used in the PCR. TCRdb's table, derived via immunoSEQ multiplex PCR, lists solely in-frame clones and lacks some. This sample carries about 220,000 clones, 75% of them seen once, and the ten largest clones take about 1.9%. Input material: PBMCs. The sequence was obtained from a young woman in good health and CMV-seronegative.

The CDR3 DNA reads TGTGCCACCAGCAGAGAAGGGCCAGGGGAATCTGGAAACACCATATATTTT. It yields the protein CATSREGPGESGNTIYF. This chain connects TRBV15 to TRBJ1-3, with D perhaps matching TRBD1 (6 bases). Trimming took off 0 bases at V and 1 base at J, with 13 bases between the two ends. Germline V gene data show CDR1 as LNHNV and CDR2 as YYDKDF (reference sequence). The CDR3 is 17 residues long.